The next 32 T cell receptor beta chains were all read from a single sample in a study of blood T cell repertoires in COVID-19. Some clones are missing from TCRdb's copy, which holds only in-frame ones; the method was immunoSEQ multiplex PCR. Of some 350,000 clones detected, roughly 90% appear once; the ten largest clones hold less than 3.5%. Sequenced material: peripheral blood. These receptors all come from a woman aged 25 to 39 with COVID-19, enrolled during active disease.

For the CDR3, the DNA is TGTGCCACCAGTCCAAAGGGGGCCGACAGGGTTGCTGGCTACACCTTC. Translating it yields CATSPKGADRVAGYTF. This chain links TRBV24-1 with TRBJ1-2; 7 nucleotides match TRBD1. Germline values: CDR1 KGHDR, CDR2 SFDVKD. The CDR3 spans 16 residues. Trimming removed 6 bases from V and 7 bases from J; junction bases left unmatched: 16.

This clone was picked up a small number of times. The rearrangement links TRBV7-9 to TRBJ1-3; D not resolved. The CDR3 covers 15 residues. The germline CDR1 and CDR2 sequences are SEHNR and FQNEAQ (reference sequence). V was cut by 1 base and J by 9 bases, with 16 bases left in between. The CDR3: CASSLVTRPDFTIYF. In DNA, the CDR3 is TGTGCCAGCAGCTTAGTAACCCGACCCGACTTCACCATATATTTT.

This chain uses TRBV6-5 with TRBJ2-1, with TRBD2 matching 7 bases. The germline CDR1 and CDR2 sequences are MNHEY and SVGAGI. The CDR3 covers 16 residues. The trim removed 0 bases at V and 0 bases at J, leaving 2 bases unmatched. CDR3 DNA sequence: TGTGCCAGCAGTTACTCGGGCGGGGGCTCCTACAATGAGCAGTTCTTC. Its protein is CASSYSGGGSYNEQFF.

The CDR3 DNA reads TGCGCCAGCAGCACCCGCGGGGTTCAGTCCTACAATGAGCAGTTCTTC. Translating gives CASSTRGVQSYNEQFF. The J gene is TRBJ2-1, the V gene TRBV10-2; possible D gene TRBD2, 6 bases. The germline V gene encodes CDR1 WSHSY and CDR2 SAAADI. The CDR3 is 16 residues long. The ends were cut back, 6 bases at V and 1 base at J, with 16 bases in the middle.

The rearrangement joins TRBV9 to TRBJ2-3; the match to TRBD2 covers 7 bases. The V gene end was trimmed by 4 bases and the J gene end by 2 bases; junction bases not matched to a gene: 7. Germline V gives CDR1 SGDLS, CDR2 YYNGEE. This CDR3 is 15 amino acids long. CDR3 residues: CASSKGGGSTDTQYF. The CDR3 DNA reads as TGTGCCAGCAGCAAGGGCGGGGGTTCCACAGATACGCAGTATTTT.

This clone was observed a few times. This chain links TRBV25-1 with TRBJ1-2, with TRBD1 matching over 9 bases. The germline gives CDR1 MGHDK, CDR2 SYGVNS. The V and J ends lost 9 bases and 8 bases, in that order; junction bases with no gene match: 10. The CDR3 loop spans 13 amino acids. The CDR3 DNA reads TGTGCCAGGAGGACAGGGGACCTCCGCGGCTACACCTTC. Protein: CARRTGDLRGYTF.

This clone has only one observation. V and J are TRBV29-1 and TRBJ1-1; D remains ambiguous. In germline, CDR1 is SQVTM, CDR2 ANQGSEA. This CDR3 is 13 amino acids long. Between the trimmed V and J ends, which lost 3 bases and 5 bases, there was a span of 13 bases. The CDR3 is CSVESGQWTEAFF. The CDR3 DNA follows: TGCAGCGTTGAGTCAGGTCAGTGGACTGAAGCTTTCTTT.

This chain uses TRBV5-1 with TRBJ1-2, with D possibly being TRBD1 (5 bases). CDR1 and CDR2 from the germline V gene are SGHRS and YFSETQ. V gave up 4 bases and J gave up 7 bases, with 14 bases separating them. The CDR3 length is 13 residues. The CDR3 sequence: CASSPSTQGGYTF. In nucleotides, the CDR3 is TGCGCCAGCAGCCCGTCTACCCAGGGTGGCTACACCTTC.

This chain links TRBV6-5 with TRBJ2-3; maybe TRBD2 (7 bases). The ends were cut back, 4 bases at V and 1 base at J, with 12 bases in the middle. The CDR3 runs 15 residues. Germline CDR1 is MNHEY and CDR2 is SVGAGI. CDR3 amino acids: CASSSTGGRTDTQYF. The DNA for the CDR3 is TGTGCCAGCAGTTCCACCGGGGGGCGCACAGATACGCAGTATTTT.

The chain uses TRBV11-2 and TRBJ1-1, with no clear D. The CDR3 spans 16 residues. The germline V gene encodes CDR1 SGHAT and CDR2 FQNNGV. The V end lost 1 base, the J end lost 0 bases, and 12 bases lay between the germline ends. CDR3 in amino acids: CASSLGGGQLNTEAFF. For the CDR3, the DNA is TGTGCCAGCAGCTTAGGGGGAGGTCAGTTGAACACTGAAGCTTTCTTT.

Regarding this clone: The junction shows a germline mismatch at one end, possibly a read error. The chain employs TRBV6-1 and TRBJ1-3; 8 bases map to TRBD1. Germline assignment: CDR1 MNHNS and CDR2 SASEGT. The CDR3 covers 14 residues. CDR3 nucleotide sequence: TGTGCCAGCAGTGATTTAGGGACAGGAAAGACCATATATTTT. This encodes CASSDLGTGKTIYF.

This clone was seen a single time. This rearrangement joins TRBV9 to TRBJ2-5, with 8 bases lining up with TRBD2. Germline CDR1 reads SGDLS; CDR2 reads YYNGEE. CDR3 length: 18 residues. Trimming at V came to 0 bases and at J to 2 bases, leaving 12 bases not matched to a gene. DNA for the CDR3: TGTGCCAGCAGCGTAGGGGCCCCCACGTCGGGGGGGCAAGAGACCCAGTACTTC. Protein product: CASSVGAPTSGGQETQYF.

This chain uses TRBV15 with TRBJ2-2; D is ambiguous. The CDR3 contains 14 residues. Trimming took off 5 bases at V and 3 bases at J, with 10 bases between the two ends. Germline V CDR1 and CDR2: LNHNV, YYDKDF (reference sequence). As DNA, the CDR3 is TGTGCCACCAGCGCCCGGTCTTACACCGGGGAGCTGTTTTTT. Its protein product is CATSARSYTGELFF.

The chain couples TRBV15 to TRBJ1-3; no reliable D call. The CDR3 sequence is 15 residues long. Per germline, CDR1 LNHNV and CDR2 YYDKDF (reference sequence). The V gene lost 0 bases and the J gene lost 4 bases, with 10 bases spanning the gap. This CDR3 reads CATSRDPTSGNTIYF. CDR3 nucleotide sequence: TGTGCCACCAGCAGAGATCCCACATCCGGAAACACCATATATTTT.

The J gene is TRBJ2-2, the V gene TRBV30, with D possibly being TRBD2 (5 bases). This CDR3 comprises 14 residues. Trimming took off 5 bases at V and 1 base at J, with 11 bases between the two ends. Looked up from germline, CDR1 is GTSNPN and CDR2 is SVGIG (reference sequence). The CDR3 protein is CAWQRTLNTGELFF. The CDR3 DNA reads as TGTGCCTGGCAGAGGACTTTGAACACCGGGGAGCTGTTTTTT.

The rearrangement links TRBV5-1 to TRBJ1-2; TRBD1 matches 9 bases. Trimming removed 3 bases from V and 4 bases from J; junction bases left unmatched: 7. This CDR3 is 15 amino acids long. Germline V gives CDR1 SGHRS, CDR2 YFSETQ. CDR3 region: CASSSQGASSYGYTF. CDR3 DNA: TGCGCCAGCAGCTCACAGGGGGCATCCTCCTATGGCTACACCTTC.

The genes are TRBV10-2 and TRBJ1-3; 8 positions match TRBD1. This CDR3 spans 16 amino acids. Germline V CDR1 and CDR2: WSHSY, SAAADI. The J segment lost 3 bases and the V segment lost 5 bases, leaving 9 bases of the junction unmatched. Here the CDR3 reads CASSSPADRVGNTIYF. As DNA, the CDR3 is TGCGCCAGCAGTTCCCCCGCGGACAGGGTTGGAAACACCATATATTTT.

This clone has only one observation. The chain uses TRBV4-3 and TRBJ2-7; a possible D gene is TRBD1 (6 bases). V gave up 0 bases and J gave up 5 bases, with 17 bases separating them. Per germline, CDR1 LGHNA and CDR2 YSLEER. The CDR3 is 16 amino acids. The CDR3 DNA sequence: TGCGCCAGCAGCCAAGATCAGTTAAGGGGGTTCGACGAGCAGTACTTC. This codes for CASSQDQLRGFDEQYF.

This sequence joins TRBV18 and TRBJ2-3; D is possibly TRBD2 (5 bases). The CDR3 is 16 residues long. Looked up from germline, CDR1 is KGHSH and CDR2 is LQKENI. V lost 4 bases and J 0 bases, leaving 14 bases between the germline ends. The CDR3 DNA reads TGTGCCAGCTCACGGAGACGGGAAACTAGCACAGATACGCAGTATTTT. This gives the protein CASSRRRETSTDTQYF.

This clone was seen once. V usage is TRBV28 and J usage is TRBJ2-7; D is unclear. The CDR3 totals 12 residues. V was trimmed by 4 bases and J by 5 bases, leaving 9 bases between them. CDR1 MDHEN and CDR2 SYDVKM come from the germline V gene. Here the CDR3 DNA reads TGTGCCAGCAGTTCCGTCGTAGACGAGCAGTACTTC. It translates to CASSSVVDEQYF. The full variable domain, completed using reference TRBV28 and TRBJ2-7, is DVKVTQSSRYLVKRTGEKVFLECVQDMDHENMFWYRQDPGLGLRLIYFSYDVKMKEKGDIPEGYSVSREKKERFSLILESASTNQTSMYLCASSSVVDEQYFGPGTRLTVT.

The sample holds a few counts of this clone. V gene TRBV7-9 combines with J gene TRBJ2-3; D is perhaps TRBD2 (6 bases). Trimming removed 4 bases from V and 4 bases from J, with 21 bases in between. The CDR3 contains 17 residues. Germline lookup yields CDR1 SEHNR and CDR2 FQNEAQ (reference sequence). This CDR3 reads CASSSGRGRERPDTQYF. The CDR3 bases are TGTGCCAGCAGCTCCGGAAGGGGTCGGGAGAGGCCAGATACGCAGTATTTT.

The count of this clone is one. V is TRBV29-1 and J is TRBJ1-2; D is uncertain. Trimming cost V 4 bases and J 8 bases, with 11 bases left between them. CDR1 SQVTM and CDR2 ANQGSEA come from the germline V gene. The CDR3 covers 11 residues. The DNA of the CDR3 is TGCAGCGTTGCCGAGGCCGGCGGCTACACCTTC. It yields the protein CSVAEAGGYTF.

The chain combines TRBV25-1 with TRBJ2-3; D is possibly TRBD1 (6 bases). This CDR3 has 16 amino acids. The ends were cut back, 3 bases at V and 0 bases at J, with 13 bases in the middle. Germline V CDR1 and CDR2: MGHDK, SYGVNS. The CDR3 sequence: CASSDPAGVSTDTQYF. In DNA, the CDR3 is TGTGCCAGCAGTGATCCCGCAGGGGTTAGCACAGATACGCAGTATTTT.

V gene TRBV19 combines with J gene TRBJ2-1, with TRBD2 identical over 11 bases. With 8 bases clipped from V and 4 bases from J, the junction kept 7 bases outside the gene matches. Germline CDR1 is LNHDA and CDR2 is SQIVND (reference sequence). The CDR3 is 15 amino acids. CDR3 in amino acids: CASGTSGGYYNEQFF. DNA for the CDR3: TGTGCCAGTGGGACTAGCGGAGGGTATTACAATGAGCAGTTCTTC.

The chain has TRBV30 and TRBJ2-3; TRBD2 aligns across 11 bases. In germline, CDR1 is GTSNPN, CDR2 SVGIG (reference sequence). V trimming: 1 base; J trimming: 4 bases; junction bases outside the gene matches: 10. This CDR3 is 17 amino acids long. In DNA, the CDR3 is TGTGCCTGGAGTGGAACTAGCGGGAGTATGATCGCAGATACGCAGTATTTT. Protein: CAWSGTSGSMIADTQYF. The full variable domain, in which reference TRBV30 and TRBJ2-3 provide the parts outside the CDR3, is SQTIHQWPATLVQPVGSPLSLECTVEGTSNPNLYWYRQAAGRGLQLLFYSVGIGQISSEVPQNLSASRPQDRQFILSSKKLLLSDSGFYLCAWSGTSGSMIADTQYFGPGTRLTVL.

This chain joins TRBV2 and TRBJ1-5, with D maybe TRBD1 (6 bases). The CDR3 runs to 13 residues. Germline assignment: CDR1 SNHLY and CDR2 FYNNEI. V was trimmed by 7 bases and J by 7 bases, leaving 14 bases between them. CDR3 in DNA: TGTGCCAGCACCCAACAGGGCGGGCAGCCCCAGCATTTT. Residues: CASTQQGGQPQHF.

CDR3 in amino acids: CASSGTSGSHEQFF. Written as DNA, the CDR3 is TGTGCCAGCAGCGGGACTAGCGGGAGCCATGAGCAGTTCTTC. The V gene is TRBV5-4, the J gene TRBJ2-1; 14 bases are shared with TRBD2. From germline, CDR1 is SGHNT and CDR2 YYREEE (reference sequence). V gave up 4 bases and J gave up 8 bases; unmatched junction bases: 2. The length of the CDR3 is 14 residues.

The V gene is TRBV10-3, the J gene TRBJ2-5; TRBD1 agrees at 10 bases. The CDR3 sequence is 16 residues long. Unmatched junction bases numbered 8, after V lost 3 bases and J lost 4 bases. CDR1 ENHRY and CDR2 SYGVKD come from the germline V gene. CDR3 DNA sequence: TGTGCCATCAGTGACTTCCGGGGACAGGGGTCAGAGACCCAGTACTTC. Its protein is CAISDFRGQGSETQYF.

The chain links TRBV2 to TRBJ2-5, with 12 bases aligning to TRBD2. The CDR3 covers 15 residues. The trim removed 3 bases at V and 7 bases at J, leaving 6 bases unmatched. Germline assignment: CDR1 SNHLY and CDR2 FYNNEI. The CDR3 loop reads CASSDGTSGPWTQYF. CDR3 nucleotide sequence: TGTGCCAGCAGTGATGGGACTAGCGGGCCGTGGACCCAGTACTTC.

V gene TRBV6-2 or TRBV6-3 combines with J gene TRBJ2-5, with 7 bases that match TRBD1. V shed 2 bases, J shed 2 bases, and the junction held 5 bases outside the gene matches. The CDR3 is made up of 15 amino acids. Germline V gene data show CDR1 as MNHEY and CDR2 as SVGEGT. This CDR3 reads CASSYTGTAQETQYF. The CDR3, as DNA: TGTGCCAGCAGTTACACAGGGACAGCACAAGAGACCCAGTACTTC.

The V gene is TRBV4-2, the J gene TRBJ2-5; 8 nucleotides line up with TRBD1. This CDR3 region has 13 residues. V lost 3 bases to trimming and J lost 5 bases; unmatched junction nucleotides: 2. From germline, CDR1 is LGHNA and CDR2 YNFKEQ. As DNA, the CDR3 is TGTGCCAGCAGCCAGAGGACAGGGGAGACCCAGTACTTC. It encodes CASSQRTGETQYF.

The chain employs TRBV4-2 and TRBJ1-6; a weak D match, TRBD1 (5 bases). Germline V gene lookup returns CDR1 LGHNA and CDR2 YNFKEQ. Trimming removed 3 bases at V and 9 bases at J, with 21 bases between. This CDR3 has 17 amino acids. The CDR3 protein is CASSHASRGGGGSPLHF. CDR3 bases: TGTGCCAGCAGCCACGCTTCGCGGGGGGGAGGCGGTTCACCCCTCCACTTT.